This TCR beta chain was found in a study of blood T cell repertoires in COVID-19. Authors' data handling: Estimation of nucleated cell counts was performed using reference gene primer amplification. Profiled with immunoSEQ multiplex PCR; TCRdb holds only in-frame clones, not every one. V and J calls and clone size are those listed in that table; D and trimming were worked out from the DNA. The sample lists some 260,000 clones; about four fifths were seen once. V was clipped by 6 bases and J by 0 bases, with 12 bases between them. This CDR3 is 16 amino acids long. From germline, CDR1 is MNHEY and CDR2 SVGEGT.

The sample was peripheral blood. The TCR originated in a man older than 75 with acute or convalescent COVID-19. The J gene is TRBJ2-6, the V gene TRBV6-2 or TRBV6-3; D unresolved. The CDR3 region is CASSPTRSSGANVLTF. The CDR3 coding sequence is TGTGCCAGCAGCCCTACGCGGTCCTCTGGGGCCAACGTCCTGACTTTC.